The rows below give T cell receptor beta chains drawn from one sample of a study of T cells in Graves' hyperthyroidism and ophthalmopathy. TCRdb ran MiXCR on the multiplex PCR reads and lists one entry per CDR3 protein. Of roughly 500,000 distinct CDR3 sequences listed, about 15% are singletons. Specimen: blood. The receptors here all came from a woman aged 25 to 39 with Graves' hyperthyroidism that later progressed to Graves' ophthalmopathy. CDR3s include the opening cysteine and the closing phenylalanine or tryptophan. Fields, in order: D gene, V gene, CDR3 length, J gene, clone size, CDR3 DNA, CDR3 protein. The D gene is left open where the match is weak. Rows may omit the clone size; those that give it use once, few, many or a size class.

TRBD1	TRBV20-1	14	TRBJ1-1	many	TGCAGTGCTATCAGCGGGACAGGGAACACTGAAGCTTTCTTT	CSAISGTGNTEAFF
TRBD1	TRBV11-2	13	TRBJ1-5	.	TGTGCCAGCAGTGAGACAGGGATTCCCCCCCAGCATTTT	CASSETGIPPQHF
.	TRBV6-2/TRBV6-3	18	TRBJ2-1	many	TGTGCCAGCAGTTACACGGGGCGGCCCGGGACTCCCGCTTGGGAGCAGTTCTTC	CASSYTGRPGTPAWEQFF
.	TRBV29-1	16	TRBJ1-1	many	TGCAGGGTGGATGGGGGGGCCAGAGTCGGGGACACTGAAGCTTTCTTT	CRVDGGARVGDTEAFF
.	TRBV6-2/TRBV6-3	18	TRBJ1-5	many	TGTGCCAGCAGTTACTCGCTCTGGGACCGAGAGGTTAGTCAGCCCCAGCATTTT	CASSYSLWDREVSQPQHF
.	TRBV9	14	TRBJ1-6	many	TGTGCCAGCAGCGAAGGGGAAGGCAATTCACCCCTCCACTTT	CASSEGEGNSPLHF
TRBD1	TRBV30	13	TRBJ1-1	few	TGTGCCTGGGACAGGGGAGAGGGGCCTGAAGCTTTCTTT	CAWDRGEGPEAFF
.	TRBV12-3/TRBV12-4	15	TRBJ2-2	many	TGTGCCAGCAGTCCAGCGGCCCGGGGCACCGGGGAGCTGTTTTTT	CASSPAARGTGELFF
.	TRBV20-1	14	TRBJ2-4	few	TGCAGTGCCCAGGGATCGCAAGCCAAAAACATTCAGTACTTC	CSAQGSQAKNIQYF
.	TRBV27	20	TRBJ2-1	few	TGTGCCAGCGCTTCTCTACCAGACAGAAGGTCTAATTTCCGATACAATGAGCAGTTCTTC	CASASLPDRRSNFRYNEQFF
.	TRBV7-2	15	TRBJ2-2	many	TGTGCCAGCAGCTTATCAGGACTTCATCCCGGGGAGCTGTTTTTT	CASSLSGLHPGELFF
.	TRBV6-4	15	TRBJ2-3	.	TGTGCCAGCAGTGCCACCGGGGCCGTCACAGATACGCAGTATTTT	CASSATGAVTDTQYF
TRBD1	TRBV4-2	16	TRBJ1-1	few	TGTGCCAGCAGCCAAGATCAGGGGGGGGGGAACACTGAAGCTTTCTTT	CASSQDQGGGNTEAFF
.	TRBV4-2	13	TRBJ1-3	.	TGTGCCAGCAGCTCCTCCCCTGGAAACACCATATATTTT	CASSSSPGNTIYF
TRBD1	TRBV7-8	15	TRBJ1-4	many	TGTGCCAGCAGCTTAGGCAGGGGGGTTAATGAAAAACTGTTTTTT	CASSLGRGVNEKLFF
.	TRBV6-2/TRBV6-3	16	TRBJ1-5	many	TGTGCCAGCAGTTACTCAGGTGGGTTGCGCAATCAGCCCCAGCATTTT	CASSYSGGLRNQPQHF
.	TRBV27	11	TRBJ2-7	few	TGTGCCAGCATGGACCGCTACGAGCAGTACTTC	CASMDRYEQYF
.	TRBV29-1	18	TRBJ2-3	few	TGCAGCGTTCCAGGGACTCTTAGGTGGGGACTCTCCCATGATACGCAGTATTTT	CSVPGTLRWGLSHDTQYF
TRBD1	TRBV19	13	TRBJ2-4	few	TGTGCCAGTAGTCTCCGGGACAGGCGCATTCAGTACTTC	CASSLRDRRIQYF
.	TRBV13	14	TRBJ2-7	.	TGTGCCAGCAGCCAAAAGGGGACGCTCTACGAGCAGTACTTC	CASSQKGTLYEQYF
.	TRBV19	14	TRBJ1-1	.	TGTGCCAGTAGTATAGTGGGACCGAGCACTGAAGCTTTCTTT	CASSIVGPSTEAFF
.	TRBV6-1	14	TRBJ2-7	many	TGTGCCAGCAGCCGGGGTGGGGGCGAGTACGAGCAGTACTTC	CASSRGGGEYEQYF
.	TRBV6-1	15	TRBJ1-4	many	TGTGCCAGCAGTCCGCGGGGCCTGAGTAATGAAAAACTGTTTTTT	CASSPRGLSNEKLFF
.	TRBV5-1	16	TRBJ1-1	once	TGCGCCAGCAGCCCCTGGACGGGGGTAGGAGACACTGAAGCTTTCTTT	CASSPWTGVGDTEAFF
.	TRBV6-5	15	TRBJ2-3	.	TGTGCCAGCAGTTACGGCGGGACTAGCACAGATACGCAGTATTTT	CASSYGGTSTDTQYF
TRBD1	TRBV10-3	14	TRBJ2-2	many	TGTGCCTCAAACAGGGGCCATGGCACCGGGGAGCTGTTTTTT	CASNRGHGTGELFF
TRBD1	TRBV30	16	TRBJ2-1	many	TGTGCCTGGAGTGTTAGGACAGGGCGGGAATACAATGAGCAGTTCTTC	CAWSVRTGREYNEQFF